This T cell receptor (beta chain) came from a study of STAT5B mutations in CD4+ large granular lymphocyte leukemia. The table came from immunoSEQ multiplex PCR; TCRdb's copy has only in-frame clones and leaves some out. The table lists some 29,000 clones, around 85% of them singletons, with approximately 6.2% in the top ten. The sample holds a few counts of this clone. Its target is not known. General study results and limits: No patients shared main leukemic clonotypes, though roughly 23% appeared at low frequency elsewhere. Top patient clones used TRBV06 genes more often: 8/27 versus 2/35 in controls. The CD4+ versus CD8+ T-LGLL clonality difference may reflect limited sample size. Patient CD4-sorted repertoires looked more clonal than healthy CD4+ repertoires, even without putative leukemic clones.

V was shortened by 3 bases and J by 3 bases, with 6 bases between the two germline ends. The CDR3 totals 13 residues. The germline V gene has CDR1 SNHLY and CDR2 FYNNEI. V usage is TRBV2 and J usage is TRBJ2-1; D gene ambiguous. The source of this sequence is a human donor in good health. The sequencing sample was made of CD4+ T cells from blood buffy coats. The chain's CDR3 is CASSEGNYNEQFF. The CDR3 nucleotides read TGTGCCAGCAGTGAGGGAAACTACAATGAGCAGTTCTTC.